This TCR beta chain was identified during a study of long-term antiretroviral therapy in people with HIV (dated by TCRdb to between 2021 and 2022). With regard to the full study: The earliest samples were collected approximately a decade before the 2015 WHO recommendation for immediate ART, a period when ART was typically delayed until CD4 counts fell. This retrospective serial study examined whether starting ART and sustained HIV suppression were associated with changes in the composition and diversity of the TRB repertoire in peripheral blood. A total of some 210 cryopreserved PBMC samples were contributed to the cohort by 30 adults with confirmed HIV infection, with samples collected serially over a mean of 6 years (range 1-12). No cross-contamination during QIAcube processing turned up in test extractions that ran a monoclonal T-cell line alongside 30 or so polyclonal samples. About 35% of the 30 participants with HIV were female.

The immunoSEQ hsTCRB v3.0 assay was used at survey level resolution to sequence the TRB variable region. The targeted TRB sequencing depth was roughly 35,000-50,000 T-cell genomes per sample. An Illumina MiSeq with a v3 150-cycle kit was used to sequence the pooled TRB libraries. Under the source paper's analysis protocol: Repertoire analysis was run in R within a reproducible Nextflow workflow that covered QC, data transformation and analysis. LymphoSeq2, an R package for exploring AIRR-Seq data, was used to implement the custom analyses. A handful of samples yielding fewer than 5000 total TRB sequences were excluded, leaving roughly 200 analyzed HIV repertoires. Among the 180 to 200 HIV repertoires that were kept, around 60 were collected before ART initiation and under 150 were collected after ART initiation. Each repertoire was downsampled to 5000 TRB nucleotide sequences, and summary statistics were averaged across 100 downsampling iterations. Only TRB sequences with CDR3 regions of at least seven amino acids were retained for analysis. Diversity was assessed using a clonality score derived from Shannon entropy and using the Gini coefficient. Repertoire networks linked the top 5000 CDR3 amino acid sequences whenever two sequences differed by an edit distance of one. GLIPH2 predicted antigen specificity groups and MHC restriction for TRB CDR3 amino acid sequences. To flag known associations with CMV, EBV, HIV or tissue antigens, CDR3 amino acid sequences were compared against VDJdb and McPAS-TCR. Pre-ART, post-ART and control groups were compared with Wilcoxon signed-rank tests and Holm-Bonferroni correction. This is the immuneACCESS table as TCRdb keeps it, with only in-frame sequences that have V and J called. A part of the clones is gone; compared with another copy, unresolved V genes explain less than half, and the rest is unexplained. V, J and clone size were drawn from that table, and D and trimming were deduced from the DNA. This sample is represented by about 25,000 clones; more than 75% of them were singletons. The ten largest clones represent about 5.3% of the sample.

Beyond this particular receptor, the publication reports: Starting ART was linked to a significant rise in TRB diversity, yet even after long-term ART the diversity remained significantly lower than in transplant donor controls. The samples span the years 2004 to 2017, and the ART regimens used at that time may not be as effective as current regimens. Inferences about post-ART repertoire changes were limited because no data were available on ART adherence, viral resistance or therapy changes. Narrower CDR3 length ranges were observed in HIV repertoires than in controls, and an antigen-experienced repertoire with only a slight naive shift after ART was suggested by the network structure. Expanded TRB clones identified before ART initiation dominated the repertoire at all time points, although this dominance fluctuated and declined in many PLHIV after ART. Because cell numbers in pre-ART samples were limited, unsorted PBMC were profiled instead of sorted CD4+ and CD8+ T cells. Owing to limited PBMC availability, only the TCR beta chain was sequenced, without alpha chain pairing.

For this clone: Its antigen is unknown. No clone much larger than this one lies a single base away; base qualities are absent.

To be included, a participant needed at least one PBMC sample from before ART initiation plus at least two post-ART samples. Treatment was received in the United States of America by all participants with HIV. Before DNA extraction, cryopreserved samples of about 0.9-11 million PBMC were thawed and then washed. At the time of the earliest PBMC sample for each participant with HIV, ages ranged from roughly 23 to 55 years. Per participant, PBMC samples came from 1-4 timepoints prior to ART initiation and 2-8 timepoints following ART initiation, for a median of 7 samples. For every participant, serial HIV viral load, CD4+ T-cell count, ART history and demographic data were obtained. Genomic DNA was extracted from unsorted PBMC with a Qiagen kit on a QIAcube, with processing performed in batches of 12 samples. The germline V and J ends show losses of 6 bases and 6 bases respectively, and no gene match explains 10 bases of the junction. Looking up the germline V gene yields CDR1 MDHEN and CDR2 SYDVKM. Its CDR3 holds 15 amino acids, cysteine through phenylalanine. The only DNA kept is the CDR3, 45 bases in frame from the first base.

The clonotype comes from a woman in her thirties or forties with HIV. The chain links TRBV28 with TRBJ2-3; 9 junctional bases match TRBD1. The sample in question was unsorted PBMCs, obtained 0.5 years after starting antiretroviral therapy. Here is the DNA: TGTGCCAGCAGCCCCGGACAGGGGTACGACGATACGCAGTATTTT. This yields the protein CASSPGQGYDDTQYF.